Listed here are 2 T cell receptor beta chains from one sample, sequenced in a study of T-cell reconstitution after alpha-beta-depleted transplantation in children. Unique molecular identifiers were incorporated during preparation of the TCRbeta library. MiXCR, applied by TCRdb to the PCR reads, yields one record per CDR3 protein. The data show some 340,000 distinct CDR3 sequences, over 9% seen once. Material: PBMCs from the stem cell graft donor, obtained from the stem cell graft. These receptors were collected from a human donor who donated a stem cell graft to a child with acute lymphoblastic leukemia.

This clonotype was seen more than once but under ten times. The genes are TRBV20-1 and TRBJ2-3, with unresolved D. The CDR3 extends over 12 amino acids. V was clipped by 6 bases and J by 2 bases, with 9 bases between them. In germline, CDR1 is DFQATT, CDR2 SNEGSKA (reference sequence). The chain's CDR3 is CSATGITDTQYF. The DNA of the CDR3 is TGCAGTGCCACTGGAATCACAGATACGCAGTATTTT.

This clonotype was picked up a small number of times. CDR3 loop: CASSLASGIPLNTGELFF. Written as DNA, the CDR3 is TGTGCCAGCAGTTTAGCTAGCGGGATCCCTCTGAACACCGGGGAGCTGTTTTTT. J is TRBJ2-2 and V is TRBV12-3 or TRBV12-4; 8 nucleotides agree with TRBD2. The CDR3 length is 18 residues. The junction had 7 bases not matched to a gene; V was cut back by 0 bases and J by 1 base.